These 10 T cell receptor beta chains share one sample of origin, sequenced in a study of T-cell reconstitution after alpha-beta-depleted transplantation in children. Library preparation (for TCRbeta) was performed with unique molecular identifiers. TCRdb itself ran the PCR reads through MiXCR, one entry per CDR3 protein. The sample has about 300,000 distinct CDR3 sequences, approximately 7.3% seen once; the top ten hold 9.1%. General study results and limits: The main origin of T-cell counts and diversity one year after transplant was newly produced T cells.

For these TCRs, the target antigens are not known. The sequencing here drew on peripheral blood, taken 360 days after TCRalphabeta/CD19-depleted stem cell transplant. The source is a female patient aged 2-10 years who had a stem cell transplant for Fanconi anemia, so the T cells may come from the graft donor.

The CDR3 reads CAISELAVNSPLHF. The CDR3 DNA reads as TGTGCCATCAGTGAACTGGCCGTAAATTCACCCCTCCACTTT. The chain couples TRBV10-3 to TRBJ1-6; D unresolved. Looked up from germline, CDR1 is ENHRY and CDR2 is SYGVKD. This CDR3 has 14 residues. V was clipped by 3 bases and J by 7 bases, with 10 bases between them.

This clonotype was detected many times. The CDR3 here is CASSPYTGELFF. Here the CDR3 DNA reads TGTGCCAGCAGCCCCTACACCGGGGAGCTGTTTTTT. The chain links TRBV7-9 to TRBJ2-2; no firm D call. Germline V gene data show CDR1 as SEHNR and CDR2 as FQNEAQ (reference sequence). This CDR3 has 12 residues. Trimming left V 5 bases short and J 3 bases short, with 4 bases between.

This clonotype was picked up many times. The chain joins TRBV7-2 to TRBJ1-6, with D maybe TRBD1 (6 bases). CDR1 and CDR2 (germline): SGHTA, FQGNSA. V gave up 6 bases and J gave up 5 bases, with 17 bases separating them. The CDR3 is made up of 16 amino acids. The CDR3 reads CASRSGSGDDNSPLHF. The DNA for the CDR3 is TGTGCCAGCAGGTCTGGATCAGGGGATGATAATTCACCCCTCCACTTT.

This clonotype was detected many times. CDR3 coding DNA: TGCGCCAGCAGTAGTCTAGCGAGCAATGAGCAGTTCTTC. It specifies CASSSLASNEQFF. The chain uses TRBV10-1 and TRBJ2-1; a possible D gene is TRBD2 (6 bases). Trimming removed 5 bases at V and 6 bases at J, with 11 bases between. In germline, CDR1 is WNHNN, CDR2 SYGVQD (reference sequence). The CDR3 extends over 13 amino acids.

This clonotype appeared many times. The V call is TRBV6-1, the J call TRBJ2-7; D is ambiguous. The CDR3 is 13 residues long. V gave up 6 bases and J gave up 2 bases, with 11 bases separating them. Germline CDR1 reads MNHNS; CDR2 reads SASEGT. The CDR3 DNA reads TGTGCCAGCAGATCGACGGCAACCTACGAGCAGTACTTC. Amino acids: CASRSTATYEQYF.

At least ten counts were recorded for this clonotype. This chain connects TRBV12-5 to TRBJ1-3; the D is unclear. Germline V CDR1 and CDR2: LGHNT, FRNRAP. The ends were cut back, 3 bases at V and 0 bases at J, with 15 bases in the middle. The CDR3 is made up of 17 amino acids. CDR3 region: CASGFETDHNSGNTIYF. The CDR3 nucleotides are TGTGCTAGTGGTTTTGAGACTGACCACAACTCTGGAAACACCATATATTTT.

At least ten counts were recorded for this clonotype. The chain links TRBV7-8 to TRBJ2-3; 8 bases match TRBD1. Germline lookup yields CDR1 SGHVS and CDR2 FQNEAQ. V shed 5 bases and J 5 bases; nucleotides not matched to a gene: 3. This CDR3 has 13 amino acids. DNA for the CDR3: TGTGCCAGCAGCCTGGACAGGGAAGATACGCAGTATTTT. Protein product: CASSLDREDTQYF.

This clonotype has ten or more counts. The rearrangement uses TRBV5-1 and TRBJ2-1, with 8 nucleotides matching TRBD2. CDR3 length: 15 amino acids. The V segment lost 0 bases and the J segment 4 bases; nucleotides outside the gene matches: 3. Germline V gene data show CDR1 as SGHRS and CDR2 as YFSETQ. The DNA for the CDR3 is TGCGCCAGCAGCTTGGGGGCTAGCGGGTACAATGAGCAGTTCTTC. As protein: CASSLGASGYNEQFF.

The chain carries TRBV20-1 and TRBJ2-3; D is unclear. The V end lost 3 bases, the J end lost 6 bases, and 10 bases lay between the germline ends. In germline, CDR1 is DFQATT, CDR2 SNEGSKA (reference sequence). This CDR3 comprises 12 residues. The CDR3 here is CSARTMDDTQYF. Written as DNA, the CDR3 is TGCAGTGCTAGGACGATGGATGATACGCAGTATTTT.

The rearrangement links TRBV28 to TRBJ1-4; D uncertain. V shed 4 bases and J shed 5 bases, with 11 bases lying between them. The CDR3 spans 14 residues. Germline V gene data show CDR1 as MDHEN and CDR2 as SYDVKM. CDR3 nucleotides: TGTGCCAGCAGTTCCCCGGACCGGAATGAAAAACTGTTTTTT. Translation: CASSSPDRNEKLFF.